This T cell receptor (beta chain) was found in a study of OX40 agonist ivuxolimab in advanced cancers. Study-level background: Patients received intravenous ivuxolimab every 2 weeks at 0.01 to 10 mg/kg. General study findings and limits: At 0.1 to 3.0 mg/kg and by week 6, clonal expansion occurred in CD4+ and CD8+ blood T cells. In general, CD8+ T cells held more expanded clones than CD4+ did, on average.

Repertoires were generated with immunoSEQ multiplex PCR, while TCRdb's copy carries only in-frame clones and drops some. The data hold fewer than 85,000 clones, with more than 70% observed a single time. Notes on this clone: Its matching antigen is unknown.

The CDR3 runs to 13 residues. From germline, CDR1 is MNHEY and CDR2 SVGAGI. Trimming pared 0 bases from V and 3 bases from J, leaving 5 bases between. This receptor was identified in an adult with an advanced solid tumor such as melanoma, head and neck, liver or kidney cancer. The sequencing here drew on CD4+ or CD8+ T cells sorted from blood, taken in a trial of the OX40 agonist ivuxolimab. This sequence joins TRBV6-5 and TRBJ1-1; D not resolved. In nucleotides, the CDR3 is TGTGCCAGCAGTTACTCAGCTTACACTGAAGCTTTCTTT. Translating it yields CASSYSAYTEAFF.